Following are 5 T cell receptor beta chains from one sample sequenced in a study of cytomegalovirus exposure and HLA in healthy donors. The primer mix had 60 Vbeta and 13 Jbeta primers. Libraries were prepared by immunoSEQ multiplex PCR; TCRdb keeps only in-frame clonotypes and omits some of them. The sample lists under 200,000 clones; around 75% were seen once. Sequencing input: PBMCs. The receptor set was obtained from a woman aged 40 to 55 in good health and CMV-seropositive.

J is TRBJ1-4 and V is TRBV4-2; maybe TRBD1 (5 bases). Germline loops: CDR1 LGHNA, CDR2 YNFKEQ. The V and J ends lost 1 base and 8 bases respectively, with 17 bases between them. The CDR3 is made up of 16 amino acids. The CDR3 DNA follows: TGTGCCAGCAGCCAAGTCTTTCAGGGTGGTTTCGAAAAACTGTTTTTT. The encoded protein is CASSQVFQGGFEKLFF.

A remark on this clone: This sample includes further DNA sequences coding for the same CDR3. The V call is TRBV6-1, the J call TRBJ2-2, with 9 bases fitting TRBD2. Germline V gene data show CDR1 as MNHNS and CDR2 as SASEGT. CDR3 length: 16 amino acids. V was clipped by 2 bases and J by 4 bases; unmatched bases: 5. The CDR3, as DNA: TGTGCCAGCAGTGAACGGCTAGCGGGATCCACCGGGGAGCTGTTTTTT. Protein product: CASSERLAGSTGELFF.

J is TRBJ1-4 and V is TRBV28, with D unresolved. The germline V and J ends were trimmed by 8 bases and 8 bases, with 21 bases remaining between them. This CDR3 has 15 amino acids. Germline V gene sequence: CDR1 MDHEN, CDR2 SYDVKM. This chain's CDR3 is CASRYGMVSWEKLFF. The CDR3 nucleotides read TGTGCCAGCCGGTACGGTATGGTGTCTTGGGAAAAACTGTTTTTT. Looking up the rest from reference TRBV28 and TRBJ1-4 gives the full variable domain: DVKVTQSSRYLVKRTGEKVFLECVQDMDHENMFWYRQDPGLGLRLIYFSYDVKMKEKGDIPEGYSVSREKKERFSLILESASTNQTSMYLCASRYGMVSWEKLFFGSGTQLSVL.

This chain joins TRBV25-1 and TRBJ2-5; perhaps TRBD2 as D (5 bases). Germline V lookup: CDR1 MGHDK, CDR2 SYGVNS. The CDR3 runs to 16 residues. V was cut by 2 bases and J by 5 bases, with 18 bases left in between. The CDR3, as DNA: TGTGCCAGCAGTGAACGTGTTGGAGGACCCAGGGAGACCCAGTACTTC. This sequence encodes CASSERVGGPRETQYF.

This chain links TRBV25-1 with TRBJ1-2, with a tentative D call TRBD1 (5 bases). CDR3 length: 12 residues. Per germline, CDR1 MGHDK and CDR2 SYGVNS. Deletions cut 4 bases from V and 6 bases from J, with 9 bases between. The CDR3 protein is CASSVGHHGYTF. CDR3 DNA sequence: TGTGCCAGCAGTGTAGGACACCATGGCTACACCTTC.